This record covers a single T cell receptor (beta chain). These data belong to a study of technical replicates of blood from a few donors. The V and J ends lost 2 bases and 3 bases, in that order; junction bases with no gene match: 0. Germline CDR1 MNHEY, CDR2 SVGAGI. This CDR3 contains 14 residues. Produced via immunoSEQ multiplex PCR; TCRdb's table is partial and in-frame only. Among approximately 89,000 clones, approximately 94% were seen once, and the ten largest hold around 0.4%. The chain links TRBV6-5 to TRBJ1-3; 8 bases match TRBD1. The origin of this receptor is a human donor in good health. The sequenced material came from T cells isolated from PBMCs. As DNA, the CDR3 is TGTGCCAGCAGTTACGGGACAGGTGGAAACACCATATATTTT. Encoded protein: CASSYGTGGNTIYF.